This note documents a single T cell receptor (beta chain) sequence. As yet, its antigen is unknown. These data originate in a study of T cells in Graves' hyperthyroidism and ophthalmopathy. Study outcomes and limitations: From stable hyperthyroidism, ophthalmopathy was set apart by a 13 V-J model. In blood, most of the thyroid clonotypes expanded above 0.001 were also present. The model forecast ophthalmopathy, anticipating it by a median approximately 6 months before onset.

Authors of the study amplified TCR beta CDR3 regions from RNA transcripts. Carried out on the TCR CDR3, a first-round RT-PCR used the HTBI primer set. Using its own MiXCR run on the multiplex PCR reads, TCRdb lists one record per CDR3 protein. The repertoire holds over 700,000 distinct CDR3 sequences, with roughly a third as singletons. CDR3 length: 16 amino acids. The V and J ends lost 5 bases and 3 bases, in that order; junction bases with no gene match: 7. In germline, CDR1 is ENHRY, CDR2 SYGVKD. Exclusion of a patient resulted from uncontrolled infection, other autoimmune disease, pregnancy or lactation.

The sequenced sample consisted of blood. This chain links TRBV10-3 with TRBJ2-5; 12 bases are shared with TRBD2. This clonotype was sampled from a woman in her thirties or forties with Graves' hyperthyroidism. The CDR3 sequence is CAISPLTSGREETQYF. CDR3 DNA: TGTGCCATCAGTCCCCTGACTAGCGGGAGAGAAGAGACCCAGTACTTC.